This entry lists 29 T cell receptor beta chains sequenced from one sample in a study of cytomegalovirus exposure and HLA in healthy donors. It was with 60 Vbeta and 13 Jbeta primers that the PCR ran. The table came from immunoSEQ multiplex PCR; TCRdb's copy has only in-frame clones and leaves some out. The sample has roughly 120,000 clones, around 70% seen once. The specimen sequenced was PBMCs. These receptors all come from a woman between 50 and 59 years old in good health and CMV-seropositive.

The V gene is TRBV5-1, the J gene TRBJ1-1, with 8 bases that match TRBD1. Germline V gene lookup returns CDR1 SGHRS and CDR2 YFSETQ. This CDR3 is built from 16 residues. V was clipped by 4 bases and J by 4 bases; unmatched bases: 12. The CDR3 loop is CASSAKPGQAVTEAFF. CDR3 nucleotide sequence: TGCGCCAGCAGCGCGAAGCCGGGACAGGCGGTCACTGAAGCTTTCTTT.

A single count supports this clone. In DNA form, the CDR3 reads TGTGCCAGCAGCTTGTTACAGGACACTGAAGCTTTCTTT. Its translation is CASSLLQDTEAFF. The chain joins TRBV7-9 to TRBJ1-1; a possible D gene is TRBD1 (5 bases). This CDR3 contains 13 residues. V shed 3 bases and J shed 3 bases, with 8 bases lying between them. Germline CDR1 SEHNR, CDR2 FQNEAQ (reference sequence). The whole variable domain, filled in from reference TRBV7-9 and TRBJ1-1, reads DTGVSQNPRHKITKRGQNVTFRCDPISEHNRLYWYRQTLGQGPEFLTYFQNEAQLEKSRLLSDRFSAERPKGSFSTLEIQRTEQGDSAMYLCASSLLQDTEAFFGQGTRLTVV.

CDR3 sequence (DNA): TGCAGTGCTAGCGGGGGGGATTGGCAGTTCTTC. Its protein product is CSASGGDWQFF. This rearrangement joins TRBV20-1 to TRBJ2-1, with 8 bases identical to TRBD2. Per germline, CDR1 DFQATT and CDR2 SNEGSKA (reference sequence). Trimming took 3 bases from V and 12 from J; bases not matched to a gene: 4. The length of the CDR3 is 11 residues.

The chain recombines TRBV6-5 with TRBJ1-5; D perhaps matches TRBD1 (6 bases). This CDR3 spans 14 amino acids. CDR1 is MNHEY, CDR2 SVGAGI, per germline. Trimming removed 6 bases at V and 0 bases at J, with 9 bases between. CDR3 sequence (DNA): TGTGCCAGCAGCCAGGACAGTAGCAATCAGCCCCAGCATTTT. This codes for CASSQDSSNQPQHF.

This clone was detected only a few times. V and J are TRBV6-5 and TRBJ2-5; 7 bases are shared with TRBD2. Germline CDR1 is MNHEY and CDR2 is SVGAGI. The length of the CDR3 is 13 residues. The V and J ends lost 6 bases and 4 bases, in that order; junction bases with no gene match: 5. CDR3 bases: TGTGCCAGCAGGACTATAGCGGGAGAGACCCAGTACTTC. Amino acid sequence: CASRTIAGETQYF.

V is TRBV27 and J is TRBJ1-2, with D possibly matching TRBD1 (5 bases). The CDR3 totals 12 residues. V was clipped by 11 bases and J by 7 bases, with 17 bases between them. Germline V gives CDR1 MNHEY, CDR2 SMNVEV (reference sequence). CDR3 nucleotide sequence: TGTGCCGGCGGGGGATCAGGGAGTGGCTACACCTTC. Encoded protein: CAGGGSGSGYTF.

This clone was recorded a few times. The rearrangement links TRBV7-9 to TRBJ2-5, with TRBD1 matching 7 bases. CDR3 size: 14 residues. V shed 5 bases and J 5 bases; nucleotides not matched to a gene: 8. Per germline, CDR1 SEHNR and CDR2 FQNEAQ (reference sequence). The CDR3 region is CASSEQGFGETQYF. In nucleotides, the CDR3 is TGTGCCAGCAGCGAACAGGGGTTTGGGGAGACCCAGTACTTC.

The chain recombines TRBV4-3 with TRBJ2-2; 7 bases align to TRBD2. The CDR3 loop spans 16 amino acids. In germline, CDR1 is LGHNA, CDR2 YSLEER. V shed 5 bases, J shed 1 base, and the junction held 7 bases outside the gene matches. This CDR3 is CASSAAAGENTGELFF. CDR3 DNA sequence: TGCGCCAGCAGCGCGGCCGCGGGGGAGAACACCGGGGAGCTGTTTTTT.

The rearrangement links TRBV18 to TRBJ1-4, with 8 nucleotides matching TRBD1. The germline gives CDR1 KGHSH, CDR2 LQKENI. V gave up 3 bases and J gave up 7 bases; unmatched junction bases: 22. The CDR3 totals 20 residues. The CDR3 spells CASSPSQPGQAGVGAEKLFF. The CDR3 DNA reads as TGTGCCAGCTCACCTTCTCAACCGGGACAGGCGGGAGTGGGCGCTGAAAAACTGTTTTTT.

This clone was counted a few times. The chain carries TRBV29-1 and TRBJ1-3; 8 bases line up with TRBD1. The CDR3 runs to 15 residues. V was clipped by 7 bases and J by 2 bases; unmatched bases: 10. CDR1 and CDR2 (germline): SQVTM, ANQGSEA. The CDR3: CSAAKSGGPGNTIYF. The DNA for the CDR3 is TGCAGCGCCGCCAAATCAGGGGGCCCTGGAAACACCATATATTTT.

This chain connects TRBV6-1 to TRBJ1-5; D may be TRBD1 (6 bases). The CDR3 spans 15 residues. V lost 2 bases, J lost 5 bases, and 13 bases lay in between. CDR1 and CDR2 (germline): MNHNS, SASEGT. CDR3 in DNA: TGTGCCAGCAGTGAAAGGGGACAAGGACATCAGCCCCAGCATTTT. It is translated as CASSERGQGHQPQHF.

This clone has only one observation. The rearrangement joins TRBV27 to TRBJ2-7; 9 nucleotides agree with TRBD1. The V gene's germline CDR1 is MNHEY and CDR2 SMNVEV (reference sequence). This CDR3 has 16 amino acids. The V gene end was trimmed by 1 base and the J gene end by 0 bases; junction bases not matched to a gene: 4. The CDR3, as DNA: TGTGCCAGCAGTTTATTTACAGGGGGCGGCTCCTACGAGCAGTACTTC. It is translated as CASSLFTGGGSYEQYF.

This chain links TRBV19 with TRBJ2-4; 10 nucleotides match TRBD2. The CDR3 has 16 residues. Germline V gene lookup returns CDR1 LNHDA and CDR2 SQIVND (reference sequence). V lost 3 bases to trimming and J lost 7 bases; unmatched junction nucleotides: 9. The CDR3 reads CASSISASGGGNIQYF. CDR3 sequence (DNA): TGTGCCAGTAGTATTTCCGCTAGCGGGGGTGGGAACATTCAGTACTTC.

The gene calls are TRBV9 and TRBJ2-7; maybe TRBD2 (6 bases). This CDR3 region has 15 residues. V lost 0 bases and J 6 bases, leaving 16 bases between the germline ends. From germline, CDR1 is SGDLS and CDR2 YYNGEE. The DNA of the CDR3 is TGTGCCAGCAGCGTAGGAGAGGACTACCTCTCCGAGCAGTACTTC. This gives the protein CASSVGEDYLSEQYF.

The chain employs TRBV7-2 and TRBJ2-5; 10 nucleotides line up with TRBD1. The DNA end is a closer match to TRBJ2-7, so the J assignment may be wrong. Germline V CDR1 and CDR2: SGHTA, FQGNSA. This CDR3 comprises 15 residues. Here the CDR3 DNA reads TGTGCCAGCAGCTCTCGTGGACAGGGGGTCTACGAGCAGTACTTC. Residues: CASSSRGQGVYEQYF.

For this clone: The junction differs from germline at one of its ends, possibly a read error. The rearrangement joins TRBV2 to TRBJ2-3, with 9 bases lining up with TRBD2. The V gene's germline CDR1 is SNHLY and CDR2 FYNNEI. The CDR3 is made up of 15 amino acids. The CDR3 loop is CASSGGSGSRDTQYF. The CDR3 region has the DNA TGTGCCAGCAGTGGTGGTAGCGGGAGCAGAGATACGCAGTATTTT.

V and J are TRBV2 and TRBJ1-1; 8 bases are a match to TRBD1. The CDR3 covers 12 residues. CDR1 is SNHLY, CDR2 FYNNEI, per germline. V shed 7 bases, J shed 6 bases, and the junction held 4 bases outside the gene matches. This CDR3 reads CASILTGAEAFF. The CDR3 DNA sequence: TGTGCCAGCATTCTGACAGGGGCTGAAGCTTTCTTT.

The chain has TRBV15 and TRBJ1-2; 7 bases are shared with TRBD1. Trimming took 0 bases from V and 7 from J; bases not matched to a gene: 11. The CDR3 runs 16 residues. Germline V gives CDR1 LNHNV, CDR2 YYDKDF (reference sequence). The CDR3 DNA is TGTGCCACCAGCAGAGATAGAGGGGGCACGTCGTTTGGCTACACCTTC. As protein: CATSRDRGGTSFGYTF. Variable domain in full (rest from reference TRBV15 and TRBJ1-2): DAMVIQNPRYQVTQFGKPVTLSCSQTLNHNVMYWYQQKSSQAPKLLFHYYDKDFNNEADTPDNFQSRRPNTSFCFLDIRSPGLGDTAMYLCATSRDRGGTSFGYTFGSGTRLTVV.

CDR3 bases: TGTGCCACCAGCCCGAAGGCGGGGGAAGGCGCCTACGAGCAGTACTTC. It translates to CATSPKAGEGAYEQYF. This chain connects TRBV15 to TRBJ2-5, with 7 bases aligning to TRBD2. The DNA end favors TRBJ2-7, so the J call may be wrong. CDR1 and CDR2 from the germline V gene are LNHNV and YYDKDF (reference sequence). The CDR3 runs to 16 residues.

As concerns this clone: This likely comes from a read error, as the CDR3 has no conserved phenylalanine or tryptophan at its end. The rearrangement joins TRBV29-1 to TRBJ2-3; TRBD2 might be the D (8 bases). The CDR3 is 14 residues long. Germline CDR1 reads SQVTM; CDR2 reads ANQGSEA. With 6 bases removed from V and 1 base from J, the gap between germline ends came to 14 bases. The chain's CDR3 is CSVGQTSGTDTQYV. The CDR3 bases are TGCAGCGTGGGACAGACTAGCGGCACAGATACGCAGTATGTT.

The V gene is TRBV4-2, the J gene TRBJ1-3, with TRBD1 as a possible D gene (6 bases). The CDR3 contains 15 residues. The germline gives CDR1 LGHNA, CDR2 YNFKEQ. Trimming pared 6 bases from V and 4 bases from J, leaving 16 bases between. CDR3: CASSSTGSLGNTIYF. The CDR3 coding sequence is TGTGCCAGCAGTTCCACAGGGTCCCTAGGAAACACCATATATTTT.

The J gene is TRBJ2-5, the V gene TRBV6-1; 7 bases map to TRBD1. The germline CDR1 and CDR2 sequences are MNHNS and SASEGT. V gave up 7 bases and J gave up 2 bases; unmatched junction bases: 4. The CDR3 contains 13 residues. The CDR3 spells CASNRQGQETQYF. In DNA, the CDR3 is TGTGCCAGCAATAGACAGGGACAAGAGACCCAGTACTTC.

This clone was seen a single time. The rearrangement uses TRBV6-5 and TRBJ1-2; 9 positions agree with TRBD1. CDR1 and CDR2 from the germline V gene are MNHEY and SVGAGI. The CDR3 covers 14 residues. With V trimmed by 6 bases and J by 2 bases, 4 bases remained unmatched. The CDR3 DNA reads TGTGCCAGCAGACCCGGGACAGGGAACTATGGCTACACCTTC. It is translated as CASRPGTGNYGYTF.

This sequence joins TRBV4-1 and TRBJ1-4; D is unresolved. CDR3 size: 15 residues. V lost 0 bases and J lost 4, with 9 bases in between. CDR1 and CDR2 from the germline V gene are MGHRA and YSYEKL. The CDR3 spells CASSQEVHSNEKLFF. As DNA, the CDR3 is TGCGCCAGCAGCCAAGAGGTACACAGTAATGAAAAACTGTTTTTT.

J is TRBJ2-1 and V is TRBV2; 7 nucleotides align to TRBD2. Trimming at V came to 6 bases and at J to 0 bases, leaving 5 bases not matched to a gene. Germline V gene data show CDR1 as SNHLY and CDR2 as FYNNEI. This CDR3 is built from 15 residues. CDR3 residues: CASRRGGSSYNEQFF. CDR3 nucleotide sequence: TGTGCCAGCAGGAGGGGCGGGAGCTCCTACAATGAGCAGTTCTTC. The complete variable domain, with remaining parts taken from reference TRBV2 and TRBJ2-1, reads EPEVTQTPSHQVTQMGQEVILRCVPISNHLYFYWYRQILGQKVEFLVSFYNNEISEKSEIFDDQFSVERPDGSNFTLKIRSTKLEDSAMYFCASRRGGSSYNEQFFGPGTRLTVL.

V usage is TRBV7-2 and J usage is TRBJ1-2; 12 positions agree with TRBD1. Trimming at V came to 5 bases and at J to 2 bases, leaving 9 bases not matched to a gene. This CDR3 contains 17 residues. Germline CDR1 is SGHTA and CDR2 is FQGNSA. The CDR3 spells CASSTRGGTGGNYGYTF. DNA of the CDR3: TGTGCCAGCAGCACTAGAGGAGGGACAGGGGGCAACTATGGCTACACCTTC. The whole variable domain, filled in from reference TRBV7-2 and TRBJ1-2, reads GAGVSQSPSNKVTEKGKDVELRCDPISGHTALYWYRQSLGQGLEFLIYFQGNSAPDKSGLPSDRFSAERTGGSVSTLTIQRTQQEDSAVYLCASSTRGGTGGNYGYTFGSGTRLTVV.

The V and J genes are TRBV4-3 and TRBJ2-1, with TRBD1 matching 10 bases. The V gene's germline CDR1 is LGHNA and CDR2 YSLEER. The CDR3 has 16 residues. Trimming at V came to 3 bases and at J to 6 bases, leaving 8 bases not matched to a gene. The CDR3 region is CASSHLPGQGSNEQFF. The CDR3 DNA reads TGCGCCAGCAGCCACTTACCGGGACAGGGGTCCAATGAGCAGTTCTTC.

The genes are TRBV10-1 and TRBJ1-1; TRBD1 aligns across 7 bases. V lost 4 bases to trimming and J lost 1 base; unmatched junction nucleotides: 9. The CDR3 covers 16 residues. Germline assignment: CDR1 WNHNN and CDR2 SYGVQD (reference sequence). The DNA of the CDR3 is TGCGCCAGCAGTGTAAACAGGGGTAGGGAGAACACTGAAGCTTTCTTT. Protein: CASSVNRGRENTEAFF.

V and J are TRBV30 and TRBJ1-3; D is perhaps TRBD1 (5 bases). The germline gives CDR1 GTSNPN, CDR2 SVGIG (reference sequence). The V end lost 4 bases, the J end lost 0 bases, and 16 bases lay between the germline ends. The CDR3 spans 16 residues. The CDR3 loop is CAWTHGAGSSGNTIYF. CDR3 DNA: TGTGCCTGGACTCATGGGGCAGGGTCCTCTGGAAACACCATATATTTT.